Following are 25 T cell receptor beta chains from one sample sequenced in a study of pediatric ulcerative colitis. This table comes from immunoSEQ multiplex PCR, and its TCRdb copy is limited to in-frame clones, with some not included. Of 40,000 to 60,000 clones in the sample, over 70% were seen once. During colonoscopy, one to two rectal pinch biopsies were collected. What was sequenced was gut tissue. The receptors shown here come from a girl between 5 and 17 years old with moderate ulcerative colitis.

The chain couples TRBV19 to TRBJ1-5; D unclear. The CDR3 is 13 amino acids. V shed 5 bases and J shed 0 bases, with 5 bases lying between them. Germline V gives CDR1 LNHDA, CDR2 SQIVND (reference sequence). CDR3 sequence: CASSVDSNQPQHF. The CDR3 DNA reads as TGTGCCAGTAGTGTCGATAGCAATCAGCCCCAGCATTTT.

The chain employs TRBV29-1 and TRBJ2-7; 10 nucleotides line up with TRBD1. V dropped 5 bases and J dropped 3; count of bases not matched to a gene: 1. Germline assignment: CDR1 SQVTM and CDR2 ANQGSEA. This CDR3 has 12 amino acids. CDR3 amino acids: CSVWDRGYEQYF. The DNA for the CDR3 is TGCAGCGTTTGGGACAGGGGCTACGAGCAGTACTTC.

This clone has only one observation. The chain has TRBV29-1 and TRBJ2-2; D is undetermined. This CDR3 is 14 amino acids long. Germline CDR1 is SQVTM and CDR2 is ANQGSEA. Trimming took off 7 bases at V and 2 bases at J, with 14 bases between the two ends. CDR3 bases: TGCAGCGCCCTCCTGCACTATAACACCGGGGAGCTGTTTTTT. Translating it yields CSALLHYNTGELFF.

The J gene is TRBJ2-7, the V gene TRBV7-3; 8 bases align to TRBD1. V trimming: 5 bases; J trimming: 2 bases; junction bases outside the gene matches: 11. CDR3 length: 16 amino acids. Germline V gives CDR1 SGHTA, CDR2 FQGTGA. The CDR3, as DNA: TGTGCCAGCAGCCTAGCCCCGGGACAGGCCACCTACGAGCAGTACTTC. Its translation is CASSLAPGQATYEQYF.

The chain couples TRBV7-3 to TRBJ2-2; no clear D gene. V dropped 0 bases and J dropped 2 bases, with 7 bases sitting between them. Germline loops: CDR1 SGHTA, CDR2 FQGTGA. The CDR3 extends over 15 amino acids. This chain's CDR3 is CASSLTGTNTGELFF. DNA of the CDR3: TGTGCCAGCAGCTTAACGGGCACAAACACCGGGGAGCTGTTTTTT. Full variable domain (outside the CDR3, taken from reference TRBV7-3 and TRBJ2-2): GAGVSQTPSNKVTEKGKYVELRCDPISGHTALYWYRQSLGQGPEFLIYFQGTGAADDSGLPNDRFFAVRPEGSVSTLKIQRTERGDSAVYLCASSLTGTNTGELFFGEGSRLTVL.

The rearrangement uses TRBV6-1 and TRBJ1-5, with a weak D call TRBD1 (5 bases). With 8 bases removed from V and 1 base from J, the gap between germline ends came to 15 bases. The CDR3 covers 15 residues. From germline, CDR1 is MNHNS and CDR2 SASEGT. The CDR3 coding sequence is TGTGCCAGCTCCCCAGGGTCGGGGAGCAATCAGCCCCAGCATTTT. This sequence encodes CASSPGSGSNQPQHF.

This chain's CDR3 is CASSFRDTGELFF. CDR3 nucleotides: TGTGCCAGCAGCTTTAGGGACACCGGGGAGCTGTTTTTT. This chain connects TRBV5-5 to TRBJ2-2, with unresolved D. Germline V gene sequence: CDR1 SGHKS, CDR2 YYEKEE (reference sequence). The CDR3 spans 13 residues. Trimming stripped 2 bases from V and 3 bases from J, with 5 bases between.

The chain recombines TRBV7-3 with TRBJ2-1, with TRBD2 as a possible D gene (6 bases). Trimming left V 2 bases short and J 2 bases short, with 16 bases between. The CDR3 is 17 residues long. CDR1 and CDR2 (germline): SGHTA, FQGTGA. CDR3 nucleotides: TGTGCCAGCAGCTTAGCCGGTGGGCGGGGTGCCTACAATGAGCAGTTCTTC. Its protein product is CASSLAGGRGAYNEQFF.

The J gene is TRBJ2-1, the V gene TRBV7-9; D call uncertain. The CDR3 loop spans 17 amino acids. Germline V gene lookup returns CDR1 SEHNR and CDR2 FQNEAQ (reference sequence). Trimming shortened V by 3 bases and J by 0 bases, and 15 bases separated the two germline ends. The CDR3 sequence is CASSLRGVALSYNEQFF. As DNA, the CDR3 is TGTGCCAGCAGCTTGCGAGGCGTCGCCCTCTCCTACAATGAGCAGTTCTTC.

V and J are TRBV20-1 and TRBJ2-1; D gene ambiguous. Germline values: CDR1 DFQATT, CDR2 SNEGSKA (reference sequence). Trimming stripped 5 bases from V and 7 bases from J, with 6 bases between. The CDR3 spans 10 residues. As DNA, the CDR3 is TGCAGTGCTCCGATTAATGAGCAGTTCTTC. It yields the protein CSAPINEQFF.

The J gene is TRBJ1-2, the V gene TRBV6-6; D uncertain. V gave up 2 bases and J gave up 0 bases, with 10 bases separating them. The germline CDR1 and CDR2 sequences are MNHNY and SVGAGI (reference sequence). This CDR3 is built from 15 residues. The CDR3 sequence is CASSYPARSNYGYTF. The CDR3 coding sequence is TGTGCCAGCAGTTACCCGGCCCGATCTAACTATGGCTACACCTTC.

This chain links TRBV30 with TRBJ1-1; 7 nucleotides line up with TRBD1. The CDR3 contains 12 residues. Trimming removed 5 bases from V and 4 bases from J; junction bases left unmatched: 4. CDR1 and CDR2 from the germline V gene are GTSNPN and SVGIG (reference sequence). CDR3: CAWDRDSTEAFF. The CDR3 coding sequence is TGTGCCTGGGACCGGGACAGCACTGAAGCTTTCTTT.

The gene calls are TRBV4-2 and TRBJ2-1; TRBD1 matches 11 bases. The V and J ends lost 3 bases and 9 bases, in that order; junction bases with no gene match: 7. CDR3 size: 15 residues. Germline V CDR1 and CDR2: LGHNA, YNFKEQ. The CDR3 loop reads CASSQPGQGVGEQFF. Written as DNA, the CDR3 is TGTGCCAGCAGCCAGCCGGGACAGGGGGTAGGTGAGCAGTTCTTC.

CDR3: CASSIEQSYGYTF. The CDR3 bases are TGTGCCAGTAGTATTGAACAGTCCTATGGCTACACCTTC. The chain has TRBV19 and TRBJ1-2; no clear D. Germline V gives CDR1 LNHDA, CDR2 SQIVND (reference sequence). The V end lost 3 bases, the J end lost 4 bases, and 9 bases lay between the germline ends. The CDR3 covers 13 residues.

The chain combines TRBV4-1 with TRBJ1-6; 7 bases fit TRBD1. This CDR3 is built from 16 residues. V was clipped by 1 base and J by 5 bases; unmatched bases: 5. Per germline, CDR1 MGHRA and CDR2 YSYEKL. CDR3 DNA: TGCGCCAGCAGCCAAGGTCTGACAGGGAATAATTCACCCCTCCACTTT. Translating gives CASSQGLTGNNSPLHF.

The J gene is TRBJ1-1, the V gene TRBV28; the D gene is possibly TRBD1 (5 bases). The CDR3 sequence is 13 residues long. The germline CDR1 and CDR2 sequences are MDHEN and SYDVKM. Trimming took off 3 bases at V and 6 bases at J, with 11 bases between the two ends. The CDR3: CASSFPGGAEAFF. CDR3 in DNA: TGTGCCAGCAGTTTCCCCGGAGGGGCTGAAGCTTTCTTT.

This clone came up a few times. V and J are TRBV7-2 and TRBJ1-2, with 7 bases identical to TRBD1. V was clipped by 2 bases and J by 4 bases; unmatched bases: 4. The CDR3 has 14 residues. Germline V gene data show CDR1 as SGHTA and CDR2 as FQGNSA. CDR3: CASSLSPGGYGYTF. The DNA of the CDR3 is TGTGCCAGCAGCTTATCACCAGGGGGCTATGGCTACACCTTC.

The V and J genes are TRBV18 and TRBJ1-6; D gene uncertain. Per the germline V gene, CDR1 is KGHSH and CDR2 is LQKENI. The V end was cut by 3 bases, the J end by 0 bases, with 6 bases between. This CDR3 has 15 residues. DNA for the CDR3: TGTGCCAGCTCACCTGGGAGCTCCTATAATTCACCCCTCCACTTT. It encodes CASSPGSSYNSPLHF.

Only a few counts were recorded for this clone. J is TRBJ2-2 and V is TRBV6-6; TRBD2 is a possible D gene (5 bases). CDR3 length: 16 residues. Deletions cut 2 bases from V and 3 bases from J, with 13 bases between. Germline CDR1 and CDR2: MNHNY and SVGAGI (reference sequence). The CDR3 bases are TGTGCCAGCAGTTACCTAGCCCCCGACTACACCGGGGAGCTGTTTTTT. Translating gives CASSYLAPDYTGELFF.

This clone was counted only a few times. This sequence joins TRBV15 and TRBJ1-5; D uncertain. The length of the CDR3 is 14 residues. Germline V gene lookup returns CDR1 LNHNV and CDR2 YYDKDF (reference sequence). Trimming removed 3 bases at V and 0 bases at J, with 6 bases between. The chain's CDR3 is CATSSEYSNQPQHF. The CDR3 nucleotides read TGTGCCACCAGCAGCGAATATAGCAATCAGCCCCAGCATTTT.

J is TRBJ1-1 and V is TRBV11-2; D gene uncertain. CDR1 and CDR2 (germline): SGHAT, FQNNGV. This CDR3 is built from 12 residues. The V gene lost 3 bases and the J gene lost 5 bases, with 7 bases spanning the gap. The CDR3 sequence is CASSFDLTEAFF. The CDR3 nucleotides read TGTGCCAGCAGCTTCGACTTGACTGAAGCTTTCTTT.

The genes are TRBV9 and TRBJ2-2; TRBD2 matches at 8 bases. Germline-derived CDR1 and CDR2 are SGDLS and YYNGEE. The V gene end was trimmed by 0 bases and the J gene end by 5 bases; junction bases not matched to a gene: 6. This CDR3 comprises 16 residues. The CDR3 here is CASSVGVTSVTGELFF. CDR3 nucleotides: TGTGCCAGCAGCGTAGGAGTGACTAGCGTGACCGGGGAGCTGTTTTTT.

The chain uses TRBV18 and TRBJ2-1, with D tentatively TRBD1 (6 bases). The V end was cut by 6 bases, the J end by 8 bases, with 11 bases between. This CDR3 contains 12 residues. In germline, CDR1 is KGHSH, CDR2 LQKENI. The CDR3 region is CASSSQGHEQFF. The CDR3 DNA sequence: TGTGCCAGCTCGTCACAGGGCCATGAGCAGTTCTTC.

This clone showed up just a few times. The chain employs TRBV30 and TRBJ1-1; D remains unclear. From germline, CDR1 is GTSNPN and CDR2 SVGIG (reference sequence). The length of the CDR3 is 12 residues. V was clipped by 2 bases and J by 4 bases, with 8 bases between them. CDR3 sequence reads: CAWSSVSTEAFF. The CDR3 DNA sequence: TGTGCCTGGAGTAGCGTCAGCACTGAAGCTTTCTTT.

A single count supports this clone. The same CDR3 also results from other DNA sequences found in this sample. The V and J genes are TRBV20-1 and TRBJ2-7, with D hard to call. The germline V and J ends were trimmed by 6 bases and 0 bases, with 6 bases remaining between them. Per germline, CDR1 DFQATT and CDR2 SNEGSKA (reference sequence). This CDR3 is 11 amino acids long. CDR3 residues: CSAADSYEQYF. DNA for the CDR3: TGCAGTGCCGCAGACTCCTACGAGCAGTACTTC.